Presented here are 20 T cell receptor beta chains from one specimen sequenced in a study of shared clonotypes between healthy human individuals. The table came from immunoSEQ multiplex PCR; TCRdb's copy has only in-frame clones and leaves some out. The sample holds roughly 700,000 clones; around 67% are singletons and the top ten take more than 1.5%. Input material: memory CD4+ T cells sorted from blood. Subset defined: CD45RA-negative fraction. The receptor set was obtained from a woman in her twenties or thirties in good health.

CDR3 region: CASSLGILAQPQHF. The CDR3 bases are TGTGCCAGCAGCTTAGGGATACTTGCCCAGCCCCAGCATTTT. This chain joins TRBV11-2 and TRBJ1-5, with D hard to call. There are 14 residues in the CDR3. In germline, CDR1 is SGHAT, CDR2 FQNNGV. V lost 1 base and J 7 bases, leaving 11 bases between the germline ends.

The chain is built from TRBV10-3 and TRBJ1-2, with 7 bases lining up with TRBD1. The CDR3 is 14 residues long. The germline V gene encodes CDR1 ENHRY and CDR2 SYGVKD. J lost 2 bases, V lost 2 bases, and 2 bases had no gene match. CDR3 DNA sequence: TGTGCCATCAGTGAGAGGGGGCCGAACTATGGCTACACCTTC. It translates to CAISERGPNYGYTF.

The CDR3 DNA reads as TGCGCCAGCAGCTTACGGACACATTCTAGCACAGATACGCAGTATTTT. Translating gives CASSLRTHSSTDTQYF. The V and J genes are TRBV5-1 and TRBJ2-3; TRBD1 might be the D (5 bases). V gave up 2 bases and J gave up 0 bases, with 13 bases separating them. The germline V gene encodes CDR1 SGHRS and CDR2 YFSETQ. The CDR3 runs 16 residues.

The J gene is TRBJ2-7, the V gene TRBV5-6, with a weak D call TRBD2 (6 bases). The CDR3 consists of 14 residues. The V and J ends lost 0 bases and 2 bases respectively, with 9 bases between them. CDR1 is SGHDT and CDR2 is YYEEEE in the germline V gene. The CDR3 sequence is CASSLVAGPYEQYF. CDR3 sequence (DNA): TGTGCCAGCAGCTTGGTCGCGGGACCCTACGAGCAGTACTTC.

The chain carries TRBV18 and TRBJ2-5; D might be TRBD1 (6 bases). The germline V and J ends were trimmed by 4 bases and 4 bases, with 7 bases remaining between them. The CDR3 loop spans 12 amino acids. Germline-derived CDR1 and CDR2 are KGHSH and LQKENI. CDR3 loop: CASSQGGETQYF. In nucleotides, the CDR3 is TGTGCCAGCTCACAAGGGGGAGAGACCCAGTACTTC. Filled out from reference TRBV18 and TRBJ2-5, the complete variable domain reads NAGVMQNPRHLVRRRGQEARLRCSPMKGHSHVYWYRQLPEEGLKFMVYLQKENIIDESGMPKERFSAEFPKEGPSILRIQQVVRGDSAAYFCASSQGGETQYFGPGTRLLVL.

This rearrangement joins TRBV23-1 to TRBJ2-2, with 11 positions matching TRBD1. TRBV23-1 qualifies as an ORF whose function is uncertain. V was clipped by 8 bases and J by 6 bases; unmatched bases: 14. There are 17 residues in the CDR3. The CDR3 DNA is TGCGCCAGCCGCCACGGTAAGGGACAGGGGGTTTCCGGGGAGCTGTTTTTT. Encoded protein: CASRHGKGQGVSGELFF.

The chain couples TRBV19 to TRBJ2-4; 7 nucleotides line up with TRBD1. CDR1 is LNHDA, CDR2 SQIVND, per germline (reference sequence). The CDR3 is 16 residues long. J lost 8 bases, V lost 5 bases, and 15 bases had no gene match. The CDR3 spells CASSVTPDRLGDIQYF. CDR3 nucleotide sequence: TGTGCCAGTAGTGTTACTCCGGACAGGCTGGGGGACATTCAGTACTTC.

V and J are TRBV6-5 and TRBJ1-2, with TRBD1 matching over 9 bases. The CDR3 covers 15 residues. After removal of 5 bases from V and 5 bases from J, the junction contained 9 bases not matched to a gene. The germline V gene has CDR1 MNHEY and CDR2 SVGAGI. In DNA, the CDR3 is TGTGCCAGCAGTACTTATACAGGGGGCGCTTATGGCTACACCTTC. Its translation is CASSTYTGGAYGYTF.

This chain joins TRBV7-9 and TRBJ2-7; D ambiguous. CDR1 and CDR2 from the germline V gene are SEHNR and FQNEAQ (reference sequence). This CDR3 contains 16 residues. Trimming took off 6 bases at V and 2 bases at J, with 20 bases between the two ends. For the CDR3, the DNA is TGTGCCAGCAGACCCCCTCCGGGCCCAGAGACCTACGAGCAGTACTTC. Translated: CASRPPPGPETYEQYF.

V gene TRBV9 combines with J gene TRBJ1-3; a possible D gene is TRBD1 (5 bases). The germline CDR1 and CDR2 sequences are SGDLS and YYNGEE. Trimming pared 4 bases from V and 0 bases from J, leaving 14 bases between. This CDR3 has 16 residues. This CDR3 is CASSLGTRSSGNTIYF. CDR3 DNA: TGTGCCAGCAGCCTGGGGACGCGTAGCTCTGGAAACACCATATATTTT.

The CDR3 DNA sequence: TGTGCCAGCAACAAAGGGAAGGGCCCCGTCTTGGGCTACACCTTC. Its translation: CASNKGKGPVLGYTF. The genes are TRBV28 and TRBJ1-2; D not certain. CDR1 MDHEN and CDR2 SYDVKM come from the germline V gene. The V gene lost 7 bases and the J gene lost 8 bases, with 23 bases spanning the gap. The CDR3 has 15 amino acids.

CDR3 in DNA: TGTGCCAGTAGTAGGGGACAAGTGAACACTGAAGCTTTCTTT. It encodes CASSRGQVNTEAFF. The V call is TRBV19, the J call TRBJ1-1, with TRBD1 as a possible D gene (6 bases). Germline assignment: CDR1 LNHDA and CDR2 SQIVND (reference sequence). The CDR3 extends over 14 amino acids. V was clipped by 4 bases and J by 0 bases, with 9 bases between them.

This clone was seen more than once but under ten times. The V gene is TRBV5-6, the J gene TRBJ2-7; 7 bases are a match to TRBD1. CDR3 length: 14 amino acids. Per germline, CDR1 SGHDT and CDR2 YYEEEE. With 4 bases clipped from V and 2 bases from J, the junction kept 6 bases outside the gene matches. CDR3 sequence (DNA): TGTGCCAGCAGCCCAGGGGACAGCCCCTACGAGCAGTACTTC. The encoded protein is CASSPGDSPYEQYF.

This clone was counted only a few times. The chain couples TRBV19 to TRBJ1-1; no clear D. The germline gives CDR1 LNHDA, CDR2 SQIVND (reference sequence). This CDR3 comprises 13 residues. The V end was cut by 7 bases, the J end by 4 bases, with 13 bases between. CDR3 in amino acids: CASTGWAATEAFF. The CDR3 coding sequence is TGTGCCAGTACCGGGTGGGCAGCCACTGAAGCTTTCTTT.

V and J are TRBV27 and TRBJ2-1; a weak D match, TRBD2 (6 bases). Germline V CDR1 and CDR2: MNHEY, SMNVEV (reference sequence). Trimming left V 8 bases short and J 4 bases short, with 15 bases between. The CDR3 totals 14 residues. The CDR3 bases are TGTGCCAGCTGGGCGGGACTCCTTTACAATGAGCAGTTCTTC. Translation gives CASWAGLLYNEQFF.

CDR3 coding DNA: TGTGCCAGCAGCTTACACCCGACAGGGGAGTATGGCTACACCTTC. Encoded protein: CASSLHPTGEYGYTF. J is TRBJ1-2 and V is TRBV11-2, with 8 bases aligning to TRBD1. J lost 5 bases, V lost 2 bases, and 7 bases had no gene match. CDR1 is SGHAT, CDR2 FQNNGV, per germline. CDR3 length: 15 residues.

This sequence joins TRBV20-1 and TRBJ2-1; D may be TRBD1 (5 bases). This CDR3 contains 10 residues. The germline V gene has CDR1 DFQATT and CDR2 SNEGSKA (reference sequence). Trimming cost V 0 bases and J 16 bases, with 10 bases left between them. The CDR3 DNA reads TGCAGTGCTAGAGATCGCAGGGTCTTCTTC. Protein sequence: CSARDRRVFF.

The chain joins TRBV10-3 to TRBJ2-4; 8 nucleotides match TRBD1. J lost 4 bases, V lost 2 bases, and 1 base had no gene match. Germline lookup yields CDR1 ENHRY and CDR2 SYGVKD. The CDR3 runs 14 residues. The CDR3 DNA sequence: TGTGCCATCAGTGAGGACAGGGGAAAAAACATTCAGTACTTC. This sequence encodes CAISEDRGKNIQYF.

V is TRBV7-9 and J is TRBJ2-1; possibly TRBD1 for D (6 bases). This CDR3 spans 15 amino acids. The germline CDR1 and CDR2 sequences are SEHNR and FQNEAQ (reference sequence). Trimming removed 4 bases from V and 5 bases from J, with 15 bases in between. CDR3 sequence: CASSSPRTADNEQFF. CDR3 in DNA: TGTGCCAGCAGCTCGCCCCGGACAGCAGACAATGAGCAGTTCTTC.

The chain combines TRBV7-3 with TRBJ2-3; 8 positions match TRBD2. CDR1 and CDR2 from the germline V gene are SGHTA and FQGTGA. V trimming: 5 bases; J trimming: 3 bases; junction bases outside the gene matches: 7. The CDR3 consists of 15 residues. The CDR3 DNA reads TGTGCCAGCAGCCGTTCGGGGGGGCCAACAGATACGCAGTATTTT. Amino acid sequence: CASSRSGGPTDTQYF.